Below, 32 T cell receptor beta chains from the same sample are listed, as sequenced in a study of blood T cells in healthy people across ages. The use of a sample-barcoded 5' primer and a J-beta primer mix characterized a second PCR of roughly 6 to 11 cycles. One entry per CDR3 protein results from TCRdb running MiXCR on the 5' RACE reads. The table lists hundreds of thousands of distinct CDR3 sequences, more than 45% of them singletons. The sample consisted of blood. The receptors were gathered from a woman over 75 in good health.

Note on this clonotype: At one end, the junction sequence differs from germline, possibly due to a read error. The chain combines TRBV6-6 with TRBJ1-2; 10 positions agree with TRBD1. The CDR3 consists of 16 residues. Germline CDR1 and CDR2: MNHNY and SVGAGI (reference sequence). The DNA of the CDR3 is TGCGCCAGCAGTCCAAAGACAGGGGGCCCATGGAGTGGCTACACCTTC. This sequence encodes CASSPKTGGPWSGYTF.

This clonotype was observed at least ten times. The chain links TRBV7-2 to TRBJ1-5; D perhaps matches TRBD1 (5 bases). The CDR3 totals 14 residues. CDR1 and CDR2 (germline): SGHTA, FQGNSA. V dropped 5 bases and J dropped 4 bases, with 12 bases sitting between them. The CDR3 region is CASSRDGTNQPQHF. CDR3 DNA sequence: TGTGCCAGCAGCCGGGACGGAACAAATCAGCCCCAGCATTTT.

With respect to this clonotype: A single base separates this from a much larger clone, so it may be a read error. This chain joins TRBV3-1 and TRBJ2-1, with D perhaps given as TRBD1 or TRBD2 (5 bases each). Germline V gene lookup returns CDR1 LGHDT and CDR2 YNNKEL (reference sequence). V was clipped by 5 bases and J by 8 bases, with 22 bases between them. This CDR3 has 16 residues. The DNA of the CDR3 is TGTGCCAGCAGCTCTATATTAAAACAGGAGGCGGATGAGCAGTTCTTC. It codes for CASSSILKQEADEQFF.

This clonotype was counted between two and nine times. The DNA for the CDR3 is TGTGCCAGCAGCTCCCCGGTGACCCAGTACTTC. It yields the protein CASSSPVTQYF. The chain has TRBV28 and TRBJ2-5; no firm D call. The CDR3 has 11 residues. Germline-derived CDR1 and CDR2 are MDHEN and SYDVKM. The V and J ends lost 6 bases and 7 bases respectively, with 9 bases between them.

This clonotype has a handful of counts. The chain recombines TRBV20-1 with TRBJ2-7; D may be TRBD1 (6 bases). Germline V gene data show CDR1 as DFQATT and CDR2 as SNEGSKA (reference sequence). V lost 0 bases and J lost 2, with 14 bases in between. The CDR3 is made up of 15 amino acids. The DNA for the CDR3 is TGCAGTGCTAGAGATAGGGGGACAAGAACCTACGAGCAGTACTTC. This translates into CSARDRGTRTYEQYF.

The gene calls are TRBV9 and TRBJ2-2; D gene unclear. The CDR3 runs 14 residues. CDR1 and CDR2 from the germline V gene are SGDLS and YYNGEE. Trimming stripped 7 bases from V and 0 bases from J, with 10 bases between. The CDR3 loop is CASAPSPNTGELFF. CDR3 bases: TGTGCCAGCGCCCCCAGCCCGAACACCGGGGAGCTGTTTTTT.

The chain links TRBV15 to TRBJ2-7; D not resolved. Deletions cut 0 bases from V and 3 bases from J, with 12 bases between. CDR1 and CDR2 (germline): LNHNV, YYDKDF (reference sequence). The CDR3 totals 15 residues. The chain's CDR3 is CATSRDSQTNYEQYF. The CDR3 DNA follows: TGTGCCACCAGCAGAGACAGCCAGACGAACTACGAGCAGTACTTC.

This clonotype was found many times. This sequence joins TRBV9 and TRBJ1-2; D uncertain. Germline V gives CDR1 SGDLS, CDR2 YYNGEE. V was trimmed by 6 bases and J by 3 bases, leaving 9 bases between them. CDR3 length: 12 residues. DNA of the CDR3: TGTGCCAGCAAAAGGGCTGACTATGGCTACACCTTC. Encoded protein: CASKRADYGYTF. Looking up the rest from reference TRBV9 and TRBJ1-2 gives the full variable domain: DSGVTQTPKHLITATGQRVTLRCSPRSGDLSVYWYQQSLDQGLQFLIQYYNGEERAKGNILERFSAQQFPDLHSELNLSSLELGDSALYFCASKRADYGYTFGSGTRLTVV.

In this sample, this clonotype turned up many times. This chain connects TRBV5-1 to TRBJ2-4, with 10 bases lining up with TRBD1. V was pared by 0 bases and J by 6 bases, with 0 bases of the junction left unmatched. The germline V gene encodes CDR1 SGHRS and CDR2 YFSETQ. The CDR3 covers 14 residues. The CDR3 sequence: CASSLGDRGNIQYF. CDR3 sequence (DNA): TGCGCCAGCAGCTTGGGGGACAGGGGAAACATTCAGTACTTC.

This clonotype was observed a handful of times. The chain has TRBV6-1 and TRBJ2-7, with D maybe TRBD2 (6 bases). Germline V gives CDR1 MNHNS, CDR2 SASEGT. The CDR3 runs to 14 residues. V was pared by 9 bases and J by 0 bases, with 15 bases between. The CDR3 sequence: CASFRDGSSYEQYF. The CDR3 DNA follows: TGTGCCAGTTTCCGGGACGGGAGCTCCTACGAGCAGTACTTC.

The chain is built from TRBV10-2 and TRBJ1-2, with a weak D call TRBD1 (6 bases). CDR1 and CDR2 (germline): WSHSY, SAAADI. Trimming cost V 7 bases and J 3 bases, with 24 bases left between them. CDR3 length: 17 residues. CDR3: CASMTTVGTQNHYGYTF. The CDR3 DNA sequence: TGCGCCAGCATGACAACCGTCGGGACACAAAATCACTATGGCTACACCTTC.

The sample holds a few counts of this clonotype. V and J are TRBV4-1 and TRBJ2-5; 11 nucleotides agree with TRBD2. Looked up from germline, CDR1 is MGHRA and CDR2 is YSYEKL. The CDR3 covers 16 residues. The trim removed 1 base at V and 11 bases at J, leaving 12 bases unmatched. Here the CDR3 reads CASSQVPLAGVIEQYF. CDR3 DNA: TGCGCCAGCAGCCAAGTCCCACTAGCGGGAGTGATTGAGCAGTACTTC.

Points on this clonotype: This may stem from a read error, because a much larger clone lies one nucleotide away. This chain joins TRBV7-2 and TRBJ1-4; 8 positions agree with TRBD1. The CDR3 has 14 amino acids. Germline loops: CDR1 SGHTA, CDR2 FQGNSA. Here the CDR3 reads CANSPRGQGEKLFF. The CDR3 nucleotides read TGTGCCAACAGCCCCCGCGGACAGGGAGAAAAACTGTTTTTT.

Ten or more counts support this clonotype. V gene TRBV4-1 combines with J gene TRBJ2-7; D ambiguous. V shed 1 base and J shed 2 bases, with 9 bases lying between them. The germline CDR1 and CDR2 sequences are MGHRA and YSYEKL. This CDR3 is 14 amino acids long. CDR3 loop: CASSQARAPYEQYF. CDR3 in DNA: TGCGCCAGCAGCCAAGCAAGGGCTCCCTACGAGCAGTACTTC.

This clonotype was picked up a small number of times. The CDR3 nucleotides read TGTGCCAGCAGCCATTCTCGGTTAACCACCGGGGAGCTGTTTTTT. It specifies CASSHSRLTTGELFF. This rearrangement joins TRBV7-9 to TRBJ2-2; D gene unclear. Germline V gene lookup returns CDR1 SEHNR and CDR2 FQNEAQ (reference sequence). The CDR3 contains 15 residues. V lost 5 bases to trimming and J lost 4 bases, with 14 bases between them.

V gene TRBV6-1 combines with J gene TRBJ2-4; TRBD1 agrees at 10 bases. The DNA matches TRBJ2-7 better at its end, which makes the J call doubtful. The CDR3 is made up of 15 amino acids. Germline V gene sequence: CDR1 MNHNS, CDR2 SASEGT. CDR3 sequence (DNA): TGTGCCAGCAGTGAATTCGGGACAGGGGCCTACGAGCAGTACTTC. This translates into CASSEFGTGAYEQYF.

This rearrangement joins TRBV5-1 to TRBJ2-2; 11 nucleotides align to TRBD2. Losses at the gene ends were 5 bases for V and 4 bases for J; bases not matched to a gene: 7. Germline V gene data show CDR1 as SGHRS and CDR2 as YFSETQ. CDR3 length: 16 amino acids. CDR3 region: CASRRSGRASTGELFF. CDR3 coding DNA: TGCGCCAGCAGGCGTAGCGGGAGGGCCTCCACCGGGGAGCTGTTTTTT.

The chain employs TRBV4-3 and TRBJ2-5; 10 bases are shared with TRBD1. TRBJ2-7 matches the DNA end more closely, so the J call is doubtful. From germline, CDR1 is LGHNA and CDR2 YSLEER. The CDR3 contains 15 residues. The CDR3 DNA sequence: TGCGCCAGCAGCCAAGATACGGGACAGGGGACCGAGCAGTACTTC. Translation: CASSQDTGQGTEQYF.

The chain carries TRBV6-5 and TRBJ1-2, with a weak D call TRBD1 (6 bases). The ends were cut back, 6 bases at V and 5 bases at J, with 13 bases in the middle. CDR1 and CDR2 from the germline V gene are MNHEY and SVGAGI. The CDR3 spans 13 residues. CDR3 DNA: TGTGCCAGCAGGACGACAGGAACATATGGCTACACCTTC. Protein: CASRTTGTYGYTF.

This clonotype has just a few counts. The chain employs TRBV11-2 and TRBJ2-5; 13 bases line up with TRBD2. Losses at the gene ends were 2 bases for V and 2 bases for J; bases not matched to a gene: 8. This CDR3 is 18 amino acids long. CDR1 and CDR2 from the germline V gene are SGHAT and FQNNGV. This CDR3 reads CASSLSPTSGGSQETQYF. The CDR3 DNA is TGTGCCAGCAGCTTAAGCCCGACTAGCGGGGGGTCACAAGAGACCCAGTACTTC.

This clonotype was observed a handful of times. The CDR3 DNA is TGCAGTGGTGTTTCCGCTCTCAGCCATGAGCAGTTCTTC. Its translation: CSGVSALSHEQFF. The chain joins TRBV20-1 to TRBJ2-1; no reliable D call. V lost 7 bases, J lost 8 bases, and 18 bases lay in between. The CDR3 has 13 amino acids. Germline CDR1 reads DFQATT; CDR2 reads SNEGSKA (reference sequence).

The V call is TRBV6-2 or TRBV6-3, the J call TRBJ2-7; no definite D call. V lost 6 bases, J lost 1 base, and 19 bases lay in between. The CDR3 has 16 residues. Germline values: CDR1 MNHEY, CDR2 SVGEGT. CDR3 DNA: TGTGCCAGCAGCCTCGACCTGGCGATTGGGTCCTACGAGCAGTACTTC. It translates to CASSLDLAIGSYEQYF.

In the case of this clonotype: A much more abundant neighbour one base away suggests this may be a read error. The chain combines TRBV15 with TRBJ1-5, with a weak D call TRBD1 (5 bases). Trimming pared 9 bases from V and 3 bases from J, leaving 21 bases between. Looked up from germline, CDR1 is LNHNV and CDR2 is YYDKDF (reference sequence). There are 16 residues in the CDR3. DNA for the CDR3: TGTGCCACTAGCCGGGGCCAGGGCTCATACAATCAGCCCCAGCATTTT. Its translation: CATSRGQGSYNQPQHF.

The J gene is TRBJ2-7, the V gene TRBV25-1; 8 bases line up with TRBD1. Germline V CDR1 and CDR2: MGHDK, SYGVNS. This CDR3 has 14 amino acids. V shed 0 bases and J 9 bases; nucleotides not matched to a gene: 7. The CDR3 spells CASSEYSAGGAQYF. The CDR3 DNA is TGTGCCAGCAGTGAATATTCGGCAGGGGGCGCGCAGTACTTC.

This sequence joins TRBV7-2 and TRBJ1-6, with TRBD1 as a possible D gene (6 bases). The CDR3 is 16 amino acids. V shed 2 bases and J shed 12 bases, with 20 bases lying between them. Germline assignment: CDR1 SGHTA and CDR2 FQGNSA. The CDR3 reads CASSLRTGTSNRPLHF. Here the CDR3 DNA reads TGTGCCAGCAGCTTACGTACCGGGACAAGTAATAGACCCCTCCACTTT.

The CDR3 loop is CASSLAQGDRTEAFF. CDR3 nucleotide sequence: TGTGCCAGCAGCTTAGCCCAGGGAGATCGGACTGAAGCTTTCTTT. The chain couples TRBV7-9 to TRBJ1-1; D might be TRBD1 (5 bases). CDR3 length equals 15 residues. The ends were cut back, 0 bases at V and 5 bases at J, with 13 bases in the middle. Per the germline V gene, CDR1 is SEHNR and CDR2 is FQNEAQ (reference sequence).

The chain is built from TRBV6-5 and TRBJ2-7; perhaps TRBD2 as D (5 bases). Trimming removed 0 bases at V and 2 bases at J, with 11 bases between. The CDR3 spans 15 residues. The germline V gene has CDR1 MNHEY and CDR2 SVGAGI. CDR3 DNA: TGTGCCAGCAGTTACTCGGGCGAGGGAACCTACGAGCAGTACTTC. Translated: CASSYSGEGTYEQYF.

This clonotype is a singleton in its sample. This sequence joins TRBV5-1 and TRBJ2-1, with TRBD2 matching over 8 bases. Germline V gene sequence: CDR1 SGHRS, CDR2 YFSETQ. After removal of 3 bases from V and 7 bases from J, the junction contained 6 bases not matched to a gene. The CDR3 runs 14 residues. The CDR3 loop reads CASSSGLDLNEQFF. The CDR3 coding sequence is TGCGCCAGCAGCTCGGGACTAGATCTAAATGAGCAGTTCTTC.

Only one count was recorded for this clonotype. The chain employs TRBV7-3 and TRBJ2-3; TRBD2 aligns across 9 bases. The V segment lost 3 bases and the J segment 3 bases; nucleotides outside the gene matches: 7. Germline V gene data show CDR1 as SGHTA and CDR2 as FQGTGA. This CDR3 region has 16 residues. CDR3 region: CASSFAAGGSTDTQYF. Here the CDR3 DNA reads TGTGCCAGCAGCTTTGCAGCGGGGGGATCAACAGATACGCAGTATTTT.

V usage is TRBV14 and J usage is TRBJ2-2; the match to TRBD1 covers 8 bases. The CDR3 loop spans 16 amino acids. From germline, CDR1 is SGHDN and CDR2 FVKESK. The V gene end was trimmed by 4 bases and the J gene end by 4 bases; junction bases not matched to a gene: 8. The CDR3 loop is CASSPQDRVFTGELFF. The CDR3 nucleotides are TGTGCCAGCAGCCCCCAGGACAGGGTATTCACCGGGGAGCTGTTTTTT.

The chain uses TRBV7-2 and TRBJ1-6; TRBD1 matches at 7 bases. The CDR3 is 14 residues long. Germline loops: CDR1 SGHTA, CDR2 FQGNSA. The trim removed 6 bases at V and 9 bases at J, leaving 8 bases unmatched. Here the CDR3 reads CASSLTGAVSPLHF. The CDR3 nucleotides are TGTGCCAGCAGTCTTACAGGGGCGGTTTCACCCCTCCACTTT. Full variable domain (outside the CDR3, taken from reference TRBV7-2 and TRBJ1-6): GAGVSQSPSNKVTEKGKDVELRCDPISGHTALYWYRQSLGQGLEFLIYFQGNSAPDKSGLPSDRFSAERTGGSVSTLTIQRTQQEDSAVYLCASSLTGAVSPLHFGNGTRLTVT.

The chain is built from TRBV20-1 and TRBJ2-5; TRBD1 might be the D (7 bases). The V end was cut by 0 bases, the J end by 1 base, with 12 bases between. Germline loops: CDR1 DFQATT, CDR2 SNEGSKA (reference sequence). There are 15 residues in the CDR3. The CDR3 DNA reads TGCAGTGCTAGAGATGGAGGGGACAGCCAAGAGACCCAGTACTTC. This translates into CSARDGGDSQETQYF.